One sample yielded the 7 T cell receptor beta chains listed below, sequenced in a study of cytomegalovirus exposure and HLA in healthy donors. This PCR relied on a set of 60 Vbeta primers and 13 Jbeta primers. Libraries were prepared by immunoSEQ multiplex PCR; TCRdb keeps only in-frame clonotypes and omits some of them. The sample consists of 110,000 or so clones, roughly three quarters of them appearing once. Material for sequencing was PBMCs. Receptor source: a middle-aged man in good health and CMV-seronegative.

DNA of the CDR3: TGCGCCAGCAGCCAAACGGGGTTGACCTACAATGAGCAGTTCTTC. Protein sequence: CASSQTGLTYNEQFF. V and J are TRBV4-1 and TRBJ2-1, with D perhaps TRBD2 (5 bases). The germline V gene has CDR1 MGHRA and CDR2 YSYEKL. This CDR3 comprises 15 residues. With 2 bases removed from V and 2 bases from J, the gap between germline ends came to 10 bases.

This chain uses TRBV6-1 with TRBJ1-1; perhaps TRBD1 as D (5 bases). The CDR3 is 15 amino acids. V was shortened by 3 bases and J by 2 bases, with 13 bases between the two germline ends. CDR1 is MNHNS, CDR2 SASEGT, per germline. CDR3 amino acids: CASSDVGQPNTEAFF. In DNA, the CDR3 is TGTGCCAGCAGTGATGTAGGACAACCCAACACTGAAGCTTTCTTT.

This clone was counted between two and nine times. The chain is built from TRBV19 and TRBJ1-1; 7 bases line up with TRBD1. Germline CDR1 LNHDA, CDR2 SQIVND (reference sequence). V gave up 10 bases and J gave up 2 bases; unmatched junction bases: 10. The length of the CDR3 is 14 residues. The CDR3 nucleotides are TGTGCCACCGAAAAGGGGGCAGGTAACACTGAAGCTTTCTTT. Amino acid sequence: CATEKGAGNTEAFF.

The V gene is TRBV9, the J gene TRBJ2-7; 11 nucleotides line up with TRBD2. The CDR3 has 15 residues. V was clipped by 4 bases and J by 3 bases; unmatched bases: 6. In germline, CDR1 is SGDLS, CDR2 YYNGEE. The DNA for the CDR3 is TGTGCCAGCAGCTCTAGCGGGGGGCCTGTCTACGAGCAGTACTTC. It is translated as CASSSSGGPVYEQYF.

The J gene is TRBJ1-2, the V gene TRBV4-1; 11 nucleotides agree with TRBD1. The CDR3 loop spans 17 amino acids. V lost 4 bases, J lost 7 bases, and 14 bases stayed unmatched. Germline lookup yields CDR1 MGHRA and CDR2 YSYEKL. The CDR3 reads CASSRPIPGQGVGGYTF. CDR3 nucleotide sequence: TGCGCCAGCAGCCGACCCATTCCGGGACAGGGGGTTGGTGGCTACACCTTC.

The chain combines TRBV5-6 with TRBJ1-2; D is ambiguous. Germline V lookup: CDR1 SGHDT, CDR2 YYEEEE. Trimming took off 1 base at V and 11 bases at J, with 12 bases between the two ends. This CDR3 contains 12 residues. CDR3 nucleotide sequence: TGTGCCAGCAGCTTGATCGGGGTTAGGTACACCTTC. Translated, it gives CASSLIGVRYTF.

The chain joins TRBV5-1 to TRBJ2-7; a weak D match, TRBD1 (6 bases). Germline V lookup: CDR1 SGHRS, CDR2 YFSETQ. The CDR3 has 15 residues. V lost 4 bases and J lost 7, with 21 bases in between. CDR3 protein: CASSPPSVGAGEQYF. Written as DNA, the CDR3 is TGCGCCAGCAGCCCCCCCTCGGTGGGGGCTGGGGAGCAGTACTTC.